This TCR beta chain was retrieved from a study of blood T cell repertoires in COVID-19. Study context: The United States, Italy and Spain provided the acute and convalescent COVID-19 samples.

Enrollment of patients from Seattle took place during active infection, with longitudinal follow-up. Authors' data handling: Reference gene primer amplification in the assay estimated nucleated cell counts. The assay was immunoSEQ multiplex PCR, and TCRdb's table has in-frame clones only and misses some. V and J calls and clone size are those listed in that table; D and trimming were worked out from the DNA. Among about 140,000 clones listed, around 83% were seen once. This CDR3 spans 14 amino acids. CDR1 is SGHRS and CDR2 is YFSETQ in the germline V gene. V shed 4 bases and J shed 1 base, with 12 bases lying between them.

Sequencing was done on a sample of peripheral blood. This receptor was taken from a man under 40 with COVID-19, enrolled during active disease. The chain has TRBV5-1 and TRBJ2-7, with D unclear. DNA of the CDR3: TGCGCCAGCAGCCCCCTGGGCAGTTCCTACGAGCAGTACTTC. Protein product: CASSPLGSSYEQYF.